The following is a TCR beta chain sequence with its context. Antigen: not known. Looked up from germline, CDR1 is SGHTA and CDR2 is FQGNSA. J lost 3 bases, V lost 3 bases, and 9 bases had no gene match. The CDR3 runs 19 residues. One entry per CDR3 protein, called by TCRdb with MiXCR from the RACE reads. The sample yields 95,000 to 150,000 distinct CDR3 sequences, 11% seen once. These data belong to a study of human T cells and chemical hapten exposure. As for the study in general: Diphenylcyclopropenone was applied weekly to patients' scalps across the approximately 25-week study. Application of 0.01% DPC to the upper back was done by patch test, with a reading at 6 days.

Time point given: patch test 3, about 24 weeks after DPC sensitization. The sample's treatment: therapeutic diphenylcyclopropenone sensitization with weekly scalp DPC. Study-wide points: Compared with pre-sensitization or healthy control sets, expanded TCRs clustered more.

The TCR was taken from a woman aged 45-65 years with alopecia areata. Some clones in this sample may be carry-over from other donors' samples. The V call is TRBV7-2, the J call TRBJ2-6; 12 bases are shared with TRBD1. This material consisted of whole blood, taken in connection with sensitization to the hapten diphenylcyclopropenone (DPC). Written as DNA, the CDR3 is TGTGCCAGCAGCTTTTGGCCGGGACAGGGGGCGGATGGGGCCAACGTCCTGACTTTC. Translated: CASSFWPGQGADGANVLTF.